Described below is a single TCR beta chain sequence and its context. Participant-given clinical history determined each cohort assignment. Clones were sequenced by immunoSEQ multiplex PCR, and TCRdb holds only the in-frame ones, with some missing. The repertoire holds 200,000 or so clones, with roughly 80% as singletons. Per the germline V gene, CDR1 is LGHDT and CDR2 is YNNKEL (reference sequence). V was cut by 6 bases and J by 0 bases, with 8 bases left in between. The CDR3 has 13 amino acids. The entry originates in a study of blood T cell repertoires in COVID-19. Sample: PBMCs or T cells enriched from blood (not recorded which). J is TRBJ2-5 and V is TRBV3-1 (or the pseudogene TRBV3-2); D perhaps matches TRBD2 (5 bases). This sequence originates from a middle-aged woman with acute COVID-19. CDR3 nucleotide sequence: TGTGCCAGCAGGAGCGGATACCAAGAGACCCAGTACTTC. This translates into CASRSGYQETQYF.